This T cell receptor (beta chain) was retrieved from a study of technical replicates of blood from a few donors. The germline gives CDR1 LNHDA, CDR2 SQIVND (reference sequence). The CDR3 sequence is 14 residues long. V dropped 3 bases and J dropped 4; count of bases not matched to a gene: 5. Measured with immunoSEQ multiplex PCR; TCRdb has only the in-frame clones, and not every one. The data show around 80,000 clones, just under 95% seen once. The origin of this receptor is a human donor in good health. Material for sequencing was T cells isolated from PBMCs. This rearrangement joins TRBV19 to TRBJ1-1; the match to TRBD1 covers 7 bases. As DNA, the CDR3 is TGTGCCAGTAGTATTTACAGGGGTGCCACTGAAGCTTTCTTT. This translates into CASSIYRGATEAFF.